This is a list of T cell receptor beta chains from one sample in a study of molecular identifiers for immune sequencing clone quantification. MiXCR was run by TCRdb on the PCR reads, yielding one entry per CDR3 protein. The sample lists more than 85,000 distinct CDR3 sequences, 36% occurring once. Specimen: naive CD8+ T cells from blood, with Jurkat cell RNA spiked in. The receptor source for this set is a human donor in good health. Some libraries in this study had Jurkat cell RNA spiked in. Both conserved end residues are trimmed from each CDR3. The D gene is left open where the match is weak. Clone size appears in some rows only: once, few, many, or a class for an expanded clone.

CDR3 length: 14
J gene: TRBJ1-1
clone size: -
D gene: -
V gene: TRBV7-9
CDR3 protein: ATSLAPPGRGTEAF

CDR3 length: 13
J gene: TRBJ1-6
clone size: -
D gene: -
V gene: TRBV4-3
CDR3 protein: ASSLRTHYNSPLH

CDR3 length: 13
J gene: TRBJ2-7
clone size: -
D gene: -
V gene: TRBV6-6
CDR3 protein: ASSYPLWDIPNQY

CDR3 length: 10
J gene: TRBJ1-1
clone size: -
D gene: -
V gene: TRBV6-5
CDR3 protein: AAAAANTEAF

CDR3 length: 18
J gene: TRBJ2-3
clone size: -
D gene: TRBD2
V gene: TRBV5-1
CDR3 protein: ASSLDGGLSLAGVSDTQY

CDR3 length: 13
J gene: TRBJ2-1
clone size: few
D gene: -
V gene: TRBV29-1
CDR3 protein: SVERAGAGLNEQF

CDR3 length: 12
J gene: TRBJ2-1
clone size: -
D gene: -
V gene: TRBV11-2
CDR3 protein: ASSFSHTGNEQI

CDR3 length: 13
J gene: TRBJ2-3
clone size: many
D gene: -
V gene: TRBV12-3/TRBV12-4
CDR3 protein: ASSSVRDQADTQY

CDR3 length: 12
J gene: TRBJ1-4
clone size: many
D gene: -
V gene: TRBV7-6
CDR3 protein: ASSEGRLNEKLF

CDR3 length: 14
J gene: TRBJ2-3
clone size: many
D gene: -
V gene: TRBV5-4
CDR3 protein: ASSLSQPFRTDTQY

CDR3 length: 12
J gene: TRBJ2-5
clone size: few
D gene: -
V gene: TRBV27
CDR3 protein: ASSLQAGKETQY

CDR3 length: 11
J gene: TRBJ2-5
clone size: -
D gene: -
V gene: TRBV11-2
CDR3 protein: ASSSWVEETQY

CDR3 length: 12
J gene: TRBJ2-2
clone size: -
D gene: TRBD2
V gene: TRBV12-3/TRBV12-4
CDR3 protein: ASKGLAGVGELF

CDR3 length: 12
J gene: TRBJ2-2
clone size: -
D gene: -
V gene: TRBV14
CDR3 protein: ASGQFVTSGELF

CDR3 length: 13
J gene: TRBJ2-2
clone size: many
D gene: TRBD1
V gene: TRBV7-9
CDR3 protein: ASSLGQGYTGELF

CDR3 length: 13
J gene: TRBJ1-4
clone size: few
D gene: -
V gene: TRBV27
CDR3 protein: ASSSGPGSDEKLF

CDR3 length: 12
J gene: TRBJ2-7
clone size: -
D gene: -
V gene: TRBV12-5
CDR3 protein: ASGLVRSVYEQY

CDR3 length: 13
J gene: TRBJ1-5
clone size: -
D gene: TRBD1
V gene: TRBV2
CDR3 protein: ASRSGTGVDQPQH

CDR3 length: 13
J gene: TRBJ1-4
clone size: many
D gene: -
V gene: TRBV12-3/TRBV12-4
CDR3 protein: ASKPGGATNEKLF

CDR3 length: 15
J gene: TRBJ2-2
clone size: -
D gene: TRBD2
V gene: TRBV4-3
CDR3 protein: ASSQEPSGLNTGELF

CDR3 length: 13
J gene: TRBJ1-1
clone size: many
D gene: TRBD1
V gene: TRBV9
CDR3 protein: ASSASNRGYTEAF

CDR3 length: 14
J gene: TRBJ2-7
clone size: -
D gene: TRBD1
V gene: TRBV28
CDR3 protein: ASSLSFKGARYEQY

CDR3 length: 10
J gene: TRBJ1-1
clone size: few
D gene: -
V gene: TRBV13
CDR3 protein: ASSSPLGGAF

CDR3 length: 18
J gene: TRBJ2-3
clone size: few
D gene: TRBD2
V gene: TRBV14
CDR3 protein: ASSQGPGLREGHWTDTQY

CDR3 length: 11
J gene: TRBJ1-1
clone size: -
D gene: -
V gene: TRBV28
CDR3 protein: ASWAGHLTEAF

CDR3 length: 11
J gene: TRBJ1-1
clone size: few
D gene: -
V gene: TRBV12-3/TRBV12-4
CDR3 protein: ASSLIRNTEAF

CDR3 length: 12
J gene: TRBJ2-7
clone size: -
D gene: TRBD1
V gene: TRBV4-1
CDR3 protein: ASSPGTGAYEQY

CDR3 length: 13
J gene: TRBJ2-1
clone size: few
D gene: -
V gene: TRBV12-3/TRBV12-4
CDR3 protein: ASSFAGVTYNEQF

CDR3 length: 12
J gene: TRBJ2-7
clone size: -
D gene: TRBD2
V gene: TRBV4-2
CDR3 protein: ASSQPGTTYEQY

CDR3 length: 12
J gene: TRBJ2-3
clone size: -
D gene: -
V gene: TRBV5-6
CDR3 protein: ASSFPSRGDTQY

CDR3 length: 15
J gene: TRBJ1-4
clone size: -
D gene: -
V gene: TRBV28
CDR3 protein: ASSLPDRLFPNEKLY

CDR3 length: 13
J gene: TRBJ2-7
clone size: many
D gene: TRBD1
V gene: TRBV25-1
CDR3 protein: ASSVLRQGAHEQY

CDR3 length: 12
J gene: TRBJ2-3
clone size: few
D gene: -
V gene: TRBV6-5
CDR3 protein: ASSYGGRVDTQY

CDR3 length: 15
J gene: TRBJ1-5
clone size: few
D gene: -
V gene: TRBV6-5
CDR3 protein: ASSLGGEPYSNQPQH

CDR3 length: 13
J gene: TRBJ2-7
clone size: few
D gene: -
V gene: TRBV9
CDR3 protein: ASSVAGRPDYEQY

CDR3 length: 11
J gene: TRBJ2-7
clone size: -
D gene: -
V gene: TRBV7-9
CDR3 protein: ASSPDSPYEQY

CDR3 length: 12
J gene: TRBJ1-1
clone size: -
D gene: -
V gene: TRBV7-8
CDR3 protein: ASSLAFGGFEAF

CDR3 length: 12
J gene: TRBJ2-6
clone size: few
D gene: -
V gene: TRBV28
CDR3 protein: ASREGAGANVLT

CDR3 length: 11
J gene: TRBJ1-2
clone size: few
D gene: TRBD1
V gene: TRBV29-1
CDR3 protein: SVGQGGGYGYT

CDR3 length: 11
J gene: TRBJ2-7
clone size: -
D gene: TRBD2
V gene: TRBV20-1
CDR3 protein: SALAGGPSEQY

CDR3 length: 13
J gene: TRBJ1-5
clone size: few
D gene: TRBD1
V gene: TRBV20-1
CDR3 protein: SARPGDRSNQPQH

CDR3 length: 11
J gene: TRBJ2-1
clone size: -
D gene: TRBD2
V gene: TRBV6-5
CDR3 protein: ASSITSANEQF

CDR3 length: 11
J gene: TRBJ2-3
clone size: many
D gene: TRBD2
V gene: TRBV29-1
CDR3 protein: SVGDYRGDTQY

CDR3 length: 13
J gene: TRBJ2-7
clone size: few
D gene: -
V gene: TRBV7-8
CDR3 protein: ASSLAGPSSYEQY

CDR3 length: 12
J gene: TRBJ1-5
clone size: many
D gene: -
V gene: TRBV7-8
CDR3 protein: ASSFAAVAQPQH

CDR3 length: 15
J gene: TRBJ2-7
clone size: few
D gene: -
V gene: TRBV5-1
CDR3 protein: ASSFLPRQETTYEQY

CDR3 length: 17
J gene: TRBJ2-1
clone size: many
D gene: TRBD2
V gene: TRBV27
CDR3 protein: ASSSPTSGRAGSYNEQF

CDR3 length: 12
J gene: TRBJ2-6
clone size: -
D gene: -
V gene: TRBV28
CDR3 protein: ASSSLTGANVLT

CDR3 length: 12
J gene: TRBJ1-1
clone size: few
D gene: TRBD1
V gene: TRBV19
CDR3 protein: ASRQGALNTEAF

CDR3 length: 14
J gene: TRBJ2-2
clone size: -
D gene: TRBD2
V gene: TRBV6-1
CDR3 protein: ASSEVAGADTGELF

CDR3 length: 13
J gene: TRBJ2-1
clone size: -
D gene: -
V gene: TRBV6-1
CDR3 protein: ASSTGLSSYNEQF

CDR3 length: 13
J gene: TRBJ2-3
clone size: many
D gene: -
V gene: TRBV7-8
CDR3 protein: ASSFLTYLTDTQY

CDR3 length: 13
J gene: TRBJ2-2
clone size: -
D gene: -
V gene: TRBV27
CDR3 protein: AIGGGGIFGGELF

CDR3 length: 14
J gene: TRBJ1-1
clone size: many
D gene: -
V gene: TRBV4-2
CDR3 protein: ASNPRRGVQNTEAF

CDR3 length: 13
J gene: TRBJ2-2
clone size: many
D gene: TRBD2
V gene: TRBV20-1
CDR3 protein: SASSLAVNTGELF

CDR3 length: 15
J gene: TRBJ1-4
clone size: few
D gene: -
V gene: TRBV28
CDR3 protein: ASSLPDRLFPNEKLF

CDR3 length: 15
J gene: TRBJ2-1
clone size: -
D gene: -
V gene: TRBV6-5
CDR3 protein: ASSQTMGLLSYNEQF

CDR3 length: 14
J gene: TRBJ2-3
clone size: few
D gene: -
V gene: TRBV14
CDR3 protein: ASSQELPLSSDTQY

CDR3 length: 15
J gene: TRBJ2-3
clone size: -
D gene: -
V gene: TRBV10-2
CDR3 protein: ASRGQGWLAGSDAQY

CDR3 length: 11
J gene: TRBJ2-3
clone size: -
D gene: -
V gene: TRBV5-3
CDR3 protein: ASGLGSTDTQY